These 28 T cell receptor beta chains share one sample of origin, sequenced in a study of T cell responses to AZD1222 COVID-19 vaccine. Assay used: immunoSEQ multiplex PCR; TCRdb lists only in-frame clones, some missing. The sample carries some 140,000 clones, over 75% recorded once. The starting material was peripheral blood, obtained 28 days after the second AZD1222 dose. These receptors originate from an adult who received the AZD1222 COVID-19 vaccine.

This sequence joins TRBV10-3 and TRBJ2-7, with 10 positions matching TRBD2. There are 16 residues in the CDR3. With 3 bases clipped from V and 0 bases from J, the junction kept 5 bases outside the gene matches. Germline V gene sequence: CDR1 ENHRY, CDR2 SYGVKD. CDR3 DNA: TGTGCCATCAGTGACCGGACTAGCGGAACCTCCTACGAGCAGTACTTC. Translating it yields CAISDRTSGTSYEQYF.

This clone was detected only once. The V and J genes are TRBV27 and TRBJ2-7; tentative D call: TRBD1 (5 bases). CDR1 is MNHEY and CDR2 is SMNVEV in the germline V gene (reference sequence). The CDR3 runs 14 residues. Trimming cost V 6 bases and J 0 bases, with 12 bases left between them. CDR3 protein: CASRNTGTSYEQYF. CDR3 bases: TGTGCCAGCAGAAATACAGGCACCTCCTACGAGCAGTACTTC.

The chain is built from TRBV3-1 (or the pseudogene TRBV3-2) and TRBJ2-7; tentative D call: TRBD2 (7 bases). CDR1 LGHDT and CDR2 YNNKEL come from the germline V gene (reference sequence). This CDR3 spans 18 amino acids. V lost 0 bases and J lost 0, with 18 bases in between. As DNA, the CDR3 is TGTGCCAGCAGCCAAGATAGGGGGGGAGGGCCTAGCTCCTACGAGCAGTACTTC. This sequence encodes CASSQDRGGGPSSYEQYF.

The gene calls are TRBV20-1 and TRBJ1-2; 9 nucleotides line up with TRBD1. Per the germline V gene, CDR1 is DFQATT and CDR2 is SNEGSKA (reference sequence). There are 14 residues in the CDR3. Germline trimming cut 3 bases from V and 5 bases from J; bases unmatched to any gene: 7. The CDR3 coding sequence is TGCAGTGCTAGTGGGACAGGGTCTCAATATGGCTACACCTTC. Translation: CSASGTGSQYGYTF.

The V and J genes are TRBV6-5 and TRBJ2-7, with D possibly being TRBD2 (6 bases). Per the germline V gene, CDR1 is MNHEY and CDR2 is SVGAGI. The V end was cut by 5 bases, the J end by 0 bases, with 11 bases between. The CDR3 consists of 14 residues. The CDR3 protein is CASSRTIPSYEQYF. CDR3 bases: TGTGCCAGCAGTCGGACTATCCCCTCCTACGAGCAGTACTTC.

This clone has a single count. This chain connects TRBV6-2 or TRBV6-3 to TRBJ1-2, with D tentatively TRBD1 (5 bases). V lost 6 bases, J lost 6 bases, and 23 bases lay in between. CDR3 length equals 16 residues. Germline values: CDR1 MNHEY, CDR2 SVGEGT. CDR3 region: CASSQPNRQRLDGYTF. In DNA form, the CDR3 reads TGTGCCAGCAGCCAACCAAACCGACAGCGGCTCGATGGCTACACCTTC.

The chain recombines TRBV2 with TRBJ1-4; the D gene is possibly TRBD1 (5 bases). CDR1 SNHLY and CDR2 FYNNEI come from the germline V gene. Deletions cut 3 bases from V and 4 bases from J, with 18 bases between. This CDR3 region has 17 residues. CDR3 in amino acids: CASSDIGVLGHNEKLFF. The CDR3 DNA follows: TGTGCCAGCAGTGATATCGGGGTATTGGGGCATAATGAAAAACTGTTTTTT.

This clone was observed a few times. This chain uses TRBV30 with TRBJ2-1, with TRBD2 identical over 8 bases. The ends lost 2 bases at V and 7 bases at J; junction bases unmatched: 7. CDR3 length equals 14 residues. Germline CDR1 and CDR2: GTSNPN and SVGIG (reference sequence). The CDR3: CAWSSPGGANEQFF. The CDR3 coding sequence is TGTGCCTGGAGTTCCCCCGGGGGGGCGAATGAGCAGTTCTTC.

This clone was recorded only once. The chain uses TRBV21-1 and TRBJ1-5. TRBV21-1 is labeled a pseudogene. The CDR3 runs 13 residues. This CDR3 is CASSKAPNQPQHF. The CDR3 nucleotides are TGTGCCAGCAGCAAAGCACCCAATCAGCCCCAGCATTTT.

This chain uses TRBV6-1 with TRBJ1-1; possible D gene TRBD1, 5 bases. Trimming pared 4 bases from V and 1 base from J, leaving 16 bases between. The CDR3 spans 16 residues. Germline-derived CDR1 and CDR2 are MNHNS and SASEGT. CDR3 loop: CASSVLVGLQNTEAFF. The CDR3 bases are TGTGCCAGCAGTGTCCTAGTGGGACTTCAGAACACTGAAGCTTTCTTT.

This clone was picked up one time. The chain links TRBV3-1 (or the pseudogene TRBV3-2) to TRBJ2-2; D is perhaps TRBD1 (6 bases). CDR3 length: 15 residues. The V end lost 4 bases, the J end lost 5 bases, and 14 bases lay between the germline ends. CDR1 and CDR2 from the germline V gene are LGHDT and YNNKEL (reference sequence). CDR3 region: CASSRRTAGTGELFF. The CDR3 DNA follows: TGTGCCAGCAGCCGCAGGACAGCAGGAACCGGGGAGCTGTTTTTT.

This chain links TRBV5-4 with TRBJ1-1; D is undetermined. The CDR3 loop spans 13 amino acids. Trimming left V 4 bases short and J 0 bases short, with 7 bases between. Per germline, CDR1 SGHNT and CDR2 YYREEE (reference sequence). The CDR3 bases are TGTGCCAGCAGCGTGGCAATGAACACTGAAGCTTTCTTT. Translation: CASSVAMNTEAFF.

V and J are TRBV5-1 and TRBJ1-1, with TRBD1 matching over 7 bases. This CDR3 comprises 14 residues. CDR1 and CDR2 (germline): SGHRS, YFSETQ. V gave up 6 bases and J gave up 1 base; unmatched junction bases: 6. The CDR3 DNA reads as TGCGCCAGCAATTACAGGGGCTCGAACACTGAAGCTTTCTTT. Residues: CASNYRGSNTEAFF. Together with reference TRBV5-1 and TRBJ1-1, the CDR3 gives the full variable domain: KAGVTQTPRYLIKTRGQQVTLSCSPISGHRSVSWYQQTPGQGLQFLFEYFSETQRNKGNFPGRFSGRQFSNSRSEMNVSTLELGDSALYLCASNYRGSNTEAFFGQGTRLTVV.

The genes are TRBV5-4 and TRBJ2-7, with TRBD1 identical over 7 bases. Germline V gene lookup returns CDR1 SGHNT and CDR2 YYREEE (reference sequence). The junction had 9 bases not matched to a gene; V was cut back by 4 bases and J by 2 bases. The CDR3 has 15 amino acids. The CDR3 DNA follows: TGTGCCAGCAGCCCGGACAGGTTTGGGGCCTACGAGCAGTACTTC. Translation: CASSPDRFGAYEQYF. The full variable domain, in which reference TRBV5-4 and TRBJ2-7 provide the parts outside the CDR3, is ETGVTQSPTHLIKTRGQQVTLRCSSQSGHNTVSWYQQALGQGPQFIFQYYREEENGRGNFPPRFSGLQFPNYSSELNVNALELDDSALYLCASSPDRFGAYEQYFGPGTRLTVT.

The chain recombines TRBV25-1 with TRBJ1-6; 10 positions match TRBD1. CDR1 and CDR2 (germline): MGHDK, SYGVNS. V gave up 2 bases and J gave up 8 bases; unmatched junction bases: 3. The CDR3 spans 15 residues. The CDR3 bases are TGTGCCAGCAGTGAACCGGACAGGGGGGATTCACCCCTCCACTTT. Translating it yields CASSEPDRGDSPLHF.

Written as DNA, the CDR3 is TGCAGCGTAGCGGACAGGGGGCGATACTATGGCTACACCTTC. Amino acid sequence: CSVADRGRYYGYTF. The V call is TRBV29-1, the J call TRBJ1-2; 11 nucleotides line up with TRBD1. Germline CDR1 SQVTM, CDR2 ANQGSEA. The CDR3 runs 14 residues. Trimming took 6 bases from V and 3 from J; bases not matched to a gene: 6.

The CDR3 here is CASSQDYGTGGRNYGYTF. The CDR3 DNA reads as TGCGCCAGCAGCCAAGATTATGGGACAGGGGGCCGAAACTATGGCTACACCTTC. The chain joins TRBV4-1 to TRBJ1-2; 12 nucleotides line up with TRBD1. This CDR3 comprises 18 residues. Per the germline V gene, CDR1 is MGHRA and CDR2 is YSYEKL. Trimming cost V 0 bases and J 2 bases; bases outside gene matches: 7.

The CDR3 region is CAWSEFRAKNIQYF. Written as DNA, the CDR3 is TGTGCCTGGAGTGAGTTCAGGGCCAAAAACATTCAGTACTTC. The chain combines TRBV30 with TRBJ2-4; no firm D call. CDR1 GTSNPN and CDR2 SVGIG come from the germline V gene (reference sequence). Trimming cost V 1 base and J 1 base, with 8 bases left between them. The CDR3 contains 14 residues. Variable domain in full (rest from reference TRBV30 and TRBJ2-4): SQTIHQWPATLVQPVGSPLSLECTVEGTSNPNLYWYRQAAGRGLQLLFYSVGIGQISSEVPQNLSASRPQDRQFILSSKKLLLSDSGFYLCAWSEFRAKNIQYFGAGTRLSVL.

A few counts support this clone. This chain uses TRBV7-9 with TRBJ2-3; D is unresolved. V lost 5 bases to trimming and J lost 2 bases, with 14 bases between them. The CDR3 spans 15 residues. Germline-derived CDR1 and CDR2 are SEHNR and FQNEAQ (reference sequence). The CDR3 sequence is CASSPSRGSTDTQYF. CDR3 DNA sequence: TGTGCCAGCAGCCCATCTAGAGGTTCCACAGATACGCAGTATTTT.

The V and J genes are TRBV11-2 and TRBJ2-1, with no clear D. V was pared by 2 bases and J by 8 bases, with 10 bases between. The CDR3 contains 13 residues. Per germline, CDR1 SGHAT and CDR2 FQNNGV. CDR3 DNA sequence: TGTGCCAGCAGCTTATGGCCGAACTATGAGCAGTTCTTC. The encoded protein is CASSLWPNYEQFF.

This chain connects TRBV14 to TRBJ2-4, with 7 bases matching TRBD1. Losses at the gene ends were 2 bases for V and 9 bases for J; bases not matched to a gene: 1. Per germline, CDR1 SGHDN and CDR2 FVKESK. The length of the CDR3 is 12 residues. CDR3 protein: CASSQSGGIQYF. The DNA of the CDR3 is TGTGCCAGCAGCCAATCAGGGGGCATTCAGTACTTC.

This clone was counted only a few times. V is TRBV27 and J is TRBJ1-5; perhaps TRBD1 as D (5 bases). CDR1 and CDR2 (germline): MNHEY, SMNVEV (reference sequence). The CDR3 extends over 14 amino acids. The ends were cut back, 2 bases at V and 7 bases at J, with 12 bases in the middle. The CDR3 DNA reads TGTGCCAGCAGTTTAGGGGCAGATGGGCAGCCCCAGCATTTT. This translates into CASSLGADGQPQHF.

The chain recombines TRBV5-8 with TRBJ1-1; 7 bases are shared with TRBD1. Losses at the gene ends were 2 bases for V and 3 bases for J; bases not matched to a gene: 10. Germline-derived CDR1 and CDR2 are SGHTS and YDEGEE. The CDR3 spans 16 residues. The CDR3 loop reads CASSFRQGGGDTEAFF. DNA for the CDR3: TGTGCCAGCAGCTTCCGACAGGGAGGCGGTGACACTGAAGCTTTCTTT.

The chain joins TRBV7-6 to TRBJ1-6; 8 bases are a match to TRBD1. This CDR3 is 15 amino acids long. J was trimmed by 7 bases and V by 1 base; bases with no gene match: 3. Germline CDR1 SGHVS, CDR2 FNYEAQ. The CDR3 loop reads CASSLDQGANSPLHF. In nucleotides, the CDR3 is TGTGCCAGCAGCTTAGATCAGGGGGCGAATTCACCCCTCCACTTT.

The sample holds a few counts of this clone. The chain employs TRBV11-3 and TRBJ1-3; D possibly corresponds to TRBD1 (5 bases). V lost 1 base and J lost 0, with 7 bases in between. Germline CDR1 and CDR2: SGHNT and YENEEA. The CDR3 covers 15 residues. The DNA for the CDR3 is TGTGCCAGCAGCTTAGGGGGGAACTCTGGAAACACCATATATTTT. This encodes CASSLGGNSGNTIYF. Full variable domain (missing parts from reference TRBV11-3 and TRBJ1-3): EAGVVQSPRYKIIEKKQPVAFWCNPISGHNTLYWYLQNLGQGPELLIRYENEEAVDDSQLPKDRFSAERLKGVDSTLKIQPAELGDSAVYLCASSLGGNSGNTIYFGEGSWLTVV.

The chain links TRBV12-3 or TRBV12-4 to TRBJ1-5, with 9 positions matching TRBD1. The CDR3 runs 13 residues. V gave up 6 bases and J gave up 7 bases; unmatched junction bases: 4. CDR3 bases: TGTGCCAGCAGGGGACAGGGAGGGCAGCCCCAGCATTTT. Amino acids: CASRGQGGQPQHF.

CDR3: CASRSQGTYEQYF. CDR3 DNA: TGTGCCAGCAGGTCCCAGGGCACCTACGAGCAGTACTTC. The chain employs TRBV5-4 and TRBJ2-7, with D tentatively TRBD1 (5 bases). V lost 5 bases, J lost 2 bases, and 11 bases lay in between. CDR1 is SGHNT and CDR2 is YYREEE in the germline V gene (reference sequence). This CDR3 spans 13 amino acids.

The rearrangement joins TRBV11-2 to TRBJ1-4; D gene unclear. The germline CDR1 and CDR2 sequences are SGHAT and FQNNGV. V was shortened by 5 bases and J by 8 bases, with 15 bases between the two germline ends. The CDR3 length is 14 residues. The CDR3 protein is CASSPAVGREKLFF. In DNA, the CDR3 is TGTGCCAGCAGCCCCGCAGTGGGAAGGGAAAAACTGTTTTTT.